This T cell receptor (beta chain) was retrieved from a study of Ad26.COV2.S vaccination and SARS-CoV-2 variants. Details on this clone: Its antigen is still unknown.

The CDR3 extends over 14 amino acids. Germline values: CDR1 SGHNT, CDR2 YYREEE (reference sequence). Between the trimmed V and J ends, which lost 6 bases and 5 bases, there was a span of 18 bases. Study-level results: Participants given vaccine showed non-spike TCR breadth similar to that of placebo recipients.

The repertoire was sequenced with immunoSEQ multiplex PCR; TCRdb's copy has only in-frame clones and lacks some. The sample has 350,000 to 500,000 clones; around 90% are singletons. Sample treatment: some 20 received Ad26.COV2.S at low or high dose, single or two shots; roughly five received placebo; per-sample allocation not given. At day 63 after the first vaccine or placebo injection, samples were drawn. Ad26.COV2.S expressed prefusion-stabilized spike from the original Wuhan strain. Material: peripheral blood, obtained in a trial of Ad26.COV2.S vaccine versus placebo. The origin of this receptor is a person aged 18-65 years who received the Ad26.COV2.S COVID-19 vaccine or a placebo. The chain links TRBV5-4 to TRBJ2-7; D possibly corresponds to TRBD1 (6 bases). CDR3 amino acids: CASTGPGTRDEQYF. As DNA, the CDR3 is TGTGCCAGCACCGGGCCCGGGACAAGGGACGAGCAGTACTTC.